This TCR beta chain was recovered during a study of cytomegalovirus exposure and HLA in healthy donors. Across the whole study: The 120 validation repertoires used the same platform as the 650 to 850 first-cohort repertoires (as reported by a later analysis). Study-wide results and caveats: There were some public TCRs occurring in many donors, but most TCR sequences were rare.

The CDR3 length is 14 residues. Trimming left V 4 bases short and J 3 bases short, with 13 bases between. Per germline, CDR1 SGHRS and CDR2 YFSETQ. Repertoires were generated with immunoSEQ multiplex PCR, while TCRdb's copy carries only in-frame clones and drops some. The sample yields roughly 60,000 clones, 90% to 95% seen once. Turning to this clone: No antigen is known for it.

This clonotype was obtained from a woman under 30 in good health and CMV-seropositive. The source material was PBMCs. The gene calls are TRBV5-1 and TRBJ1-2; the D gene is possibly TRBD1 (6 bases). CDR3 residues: CASSTGRGDYGYTF. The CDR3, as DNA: TGCGCCAGCAGCACAGGGAGGGGGGACTATGGCTACACCTTC.